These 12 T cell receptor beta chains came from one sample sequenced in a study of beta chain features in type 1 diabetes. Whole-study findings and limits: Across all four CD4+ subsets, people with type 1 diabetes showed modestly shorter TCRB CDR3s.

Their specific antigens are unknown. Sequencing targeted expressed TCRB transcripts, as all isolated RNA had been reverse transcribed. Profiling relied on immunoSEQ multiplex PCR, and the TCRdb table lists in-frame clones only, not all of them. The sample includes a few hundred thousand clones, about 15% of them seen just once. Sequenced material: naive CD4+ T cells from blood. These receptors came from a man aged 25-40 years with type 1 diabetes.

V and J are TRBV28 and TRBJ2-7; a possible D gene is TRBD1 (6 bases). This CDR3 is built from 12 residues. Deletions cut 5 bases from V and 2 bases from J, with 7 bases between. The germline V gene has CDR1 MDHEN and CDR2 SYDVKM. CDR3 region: CASSTGTYEQYF. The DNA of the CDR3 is TGTGCCAGCAGTACAGGGACCTACGAGCAGTACTTC.

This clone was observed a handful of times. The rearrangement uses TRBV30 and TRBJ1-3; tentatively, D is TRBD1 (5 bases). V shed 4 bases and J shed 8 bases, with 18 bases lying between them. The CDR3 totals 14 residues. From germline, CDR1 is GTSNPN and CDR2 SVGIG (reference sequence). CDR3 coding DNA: TGTGCCTGGAACCCAGGGATGTCTTCAGACACCATATATTTT. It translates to CAWNPGMSSDTIYF.

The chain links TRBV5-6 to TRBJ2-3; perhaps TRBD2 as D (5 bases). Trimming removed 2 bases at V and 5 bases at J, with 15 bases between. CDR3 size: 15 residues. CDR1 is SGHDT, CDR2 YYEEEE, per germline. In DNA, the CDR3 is TGTGCCAGCAGCTTAAGGGCGACCCGGGGAGATACGCAGTATTTT. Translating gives CASSLRATRGDTQYF. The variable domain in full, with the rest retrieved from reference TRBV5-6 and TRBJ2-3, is DAGVTQSPTHLIKTRGQQVTLRCSPKSGHDTVSWYQQALGQGPQFIFQYYEEEERQRGNFPDRFSGHQFPNYSSELNVNALLLGDSALYLCASSLRATRGDTQYFGPGTRLTVL.

CDR3 nucleotides: TGTGCCATCAGCCGCCTTACGGCAGATACGCAGTATTTT. Amino acid sequence: CAISRLTADTQYF. The rearrangement links TRBV10-3 to TRBJ2-3; no clear D gene. Trimming removed 6 bases from V and 4 bases from J, with 11 bases in between. Germline V gene data show CDR1 as ENHRY and CDR2 as SYGVKD. The CDR3 spans 13 residues.

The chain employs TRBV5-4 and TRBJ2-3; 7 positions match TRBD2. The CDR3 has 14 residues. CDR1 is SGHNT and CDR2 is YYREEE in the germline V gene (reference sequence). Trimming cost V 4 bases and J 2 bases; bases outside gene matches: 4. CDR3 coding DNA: TGTGCCAGCAGCCTCAGCGGGACCACAGATACGCAGTATTTT. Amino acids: CASSLSGTTDTQYF.

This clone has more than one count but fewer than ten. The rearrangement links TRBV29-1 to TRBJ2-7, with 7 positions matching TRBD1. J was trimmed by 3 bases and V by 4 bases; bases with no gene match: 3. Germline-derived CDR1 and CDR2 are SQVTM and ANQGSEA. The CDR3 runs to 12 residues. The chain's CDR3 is CSVVSGGYEQYF. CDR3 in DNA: TGCAGCGTTGTTTCAGGGGGCTACGAGCAGTACTTC.

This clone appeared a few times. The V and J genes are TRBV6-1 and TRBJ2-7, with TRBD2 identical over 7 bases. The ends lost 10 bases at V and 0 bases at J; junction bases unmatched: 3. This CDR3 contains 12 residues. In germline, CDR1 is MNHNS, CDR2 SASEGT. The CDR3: CATRDYSYEQYF. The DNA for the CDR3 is TGTGCCACCAGGGACTACTCCTACGAGCAGTACTTC.

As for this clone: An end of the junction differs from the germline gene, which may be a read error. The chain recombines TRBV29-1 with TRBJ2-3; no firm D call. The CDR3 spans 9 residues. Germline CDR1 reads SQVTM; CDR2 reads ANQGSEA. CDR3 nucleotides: TGCAGCGTCGATACCGACTCGTACTTT. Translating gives CSVDTDSYF.

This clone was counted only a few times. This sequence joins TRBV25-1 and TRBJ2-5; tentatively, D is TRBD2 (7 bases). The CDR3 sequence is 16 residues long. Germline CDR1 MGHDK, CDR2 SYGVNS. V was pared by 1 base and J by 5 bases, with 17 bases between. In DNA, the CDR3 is TGTGCCAGCAGTGAATCGAGGGGGGGGGCACGGGAGACCCAGTACTTC. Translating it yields CASSESRGGARETQYF.

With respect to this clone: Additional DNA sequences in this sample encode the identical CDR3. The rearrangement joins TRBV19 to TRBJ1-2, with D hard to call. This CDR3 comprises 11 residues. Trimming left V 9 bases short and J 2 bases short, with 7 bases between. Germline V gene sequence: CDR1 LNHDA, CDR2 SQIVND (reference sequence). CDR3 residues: CASQANYGYTF. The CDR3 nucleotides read TGTGCCAGCCAGGCCAACTATGGCTACACCTTC.

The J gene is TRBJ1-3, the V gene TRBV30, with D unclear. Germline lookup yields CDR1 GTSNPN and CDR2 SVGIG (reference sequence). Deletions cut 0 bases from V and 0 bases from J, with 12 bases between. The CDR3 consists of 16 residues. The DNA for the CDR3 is TGTGCCTGGAGTGTAAGCCAGGACTTCTCTGGAAACACCATATATTTT. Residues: CAWSVSQDFSGNTIYF.

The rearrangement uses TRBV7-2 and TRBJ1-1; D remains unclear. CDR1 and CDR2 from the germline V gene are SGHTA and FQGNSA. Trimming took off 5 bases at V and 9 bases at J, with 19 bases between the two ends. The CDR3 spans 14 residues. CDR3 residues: CASSPTHLANQAFF. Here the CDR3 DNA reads TGTGCCAGCAGCCCGACTCACCTAGCTAATCAAGCTTTCTTT.